This T cell receptor (beta chain) stems from a study of human CD8 memory T cell subsets. The stem-like memory CD8+ T cells (TSTEM) had a CCR7+ PD-1- TIGIT- phenotype. It was by negative magnetic separation that total CD8+ T cells were enriched. Duplicate vials of around 160,000 sorted CD8+ T cells per subset supplied the RNA. Libraries of TCR beta chains were produced by 5' RACE (UMI-labeled). TCRdb reanalyzed the 5' RACE reads and collapses them to one entry per CDR3 protein, without DNA. The table for this sample gives about 11,000 distinct CDR3 sequences. This CDR3 has 16 amino acids. Germline loops: CDR1 SQVTM, CDR2 ANQGSEA. Measured by frequency, this clonotype is large.

What was sequenced was CD8+ stem-like memory T cells (TSCM and TCM) sorted from PBMCs. Subset specified: stem-like memory CD8 T cells (TSTEM), CCR7+ PD-1- TIGIT-. The chain links TRBV29-1 to TRBJ1-1; TCRdb names TRBD1, which stays unverified in the absence of DNA. This receptor was identified in a human donor in good health. The CDR3 protein is CSVEKRGTGSPVEAFF. Variable domain in full (rest from reference TRBV29-1 and TRBJ1-1): SAVISQKPSRDICQRGTSLTIQCQVDSQVTMMFWYRQQPGQSLTLIATANQGSEATYESGFVIDKFPISRPNLTFSTLTVSNMSPEDSSIYLCSVEKRGTGSPVEAFFGQGTRLTVV.